Sequencing of this T cell receptor beta chain was carried out in a study of regulatory T cells in long-lasting Graves disease (dated by TCRdb to the early 2020s). The study in broad terms: Persistent Graves' disease meant more than 5 years of antithyroid drug treatment with TSH receptor autoantibodies that stayed positive. Patients with persistent Graves' disease were compared with patients with newly diagnosed Graves' disease using TCR sequencing and RNA sequencing of peripheral blood. The study took place in China and was registered as a clinical trial. A total of roughly 35 samples underwent TCR sequencing: some 13 from persistent and approximately 20 from newly diagnosed Graves' disease patients. Persistent Graves' disease patients in the clinical cohort had taken antithyroid drugs for roughly 10 years on average. Findings and caveats that apply to the study as a whole: Compared with newly diagnosed patients, persistent Graves' disease patients had lower TCR Shannon entropy and fewer highly expanded clones, which suggests clonal expansion. Patients with persistent disease shared more public clonotypes (around 2,700) than newly diagnosed patients did (approximately 990). TRBV28, TRBJ1-2 and TRBJ2-5 were preferentially used in persistent disease, while TRBV20-1 and TRBJ2-1 were favored in newly diagnosed disease. Only peripheral blood was studied, because thyroid tissue, the primary lesion, was inaccessible. The authors acknowledged the small sample size as a limitation that may reduce accuracy. Sequencing and analysis were restricted to the TCR beta chain.

This sample's time point label indicates: persistent/refractory GD, antithyroid drugs over 5 years with positive TRAb. For both TCR sequencing and RNA sequencing, RNA was extracted from PBMCs in TRIzol. Graves' disease was diagnosed according to American Thyroid Association guidelines. Patients for the study were recruited at an endocrinology department in Xi'an, China. From each patient, nine milliliters of peripheral blood was collected into an EDTA anticoagulant tube. Ficoll Paque Plus density gradient separation was used to isolate PBMCs, and no further T cell sorting was performed. An Agilent 2100 Bioanalyzer and agarose gel were used to assess RNA quality, and a NanoDrop 2000 was used to measure RNA concentration. Libraries were made using multiplex PCR. Sequencer: Illumina HiSeq 4000. CDR3 regions were amplified by Arm-PCR with iRepertoire HTBI primers to construct TCR beta libraries. Before sequencing, the PCR products went through gel purification. Per the original workflow: A total of some 65 TRBV and some 13 TRBJ segments were identified across samples and were used for gene usage analysis of CDR3 amino acid clonotypes. COPE and FqMerger were used to merge the filtered high-quality paired reads into contigs. Contigs were aligned with BLAST to IMGT TRBV, TRBD and TRBJ reference genes, and CDR3 was defined per IMGT. Clonotypes above 0.1% frequency were classified as highly expanded clones. Repertoire diversity was measured by Shannon entropy, and V-J evenness by the Gini coefficient. Public clonotypes were defined as clonotypes shared by more than one individual. In TCRdb, the public reads were trimmed at Q25 with fastp and aligned with MiXCR, with productive beta chains retained. Rows matching on CDR3 protein sequence are summarized as one entry with the most common DNA and genes. TCRdb, rather than the study authors, made the V and J calls. This sample gives roughly 500,000 distinct CDR3 sequences in total; around 20% of them show up just once. Of the sample, 7% to 9.5% falls within the top ten clones.

The CDR3 sequence holds 14 residues, the cysteine and phenylalanine included. This entry keeps only the CDR3 DNA: 42 bases, framed from base 1. The germline V gene specifies MDHEN as CDR1 and SYDVKM as CDR2. With respect to this clonotype: Its antigen remains unidentified. At one end, the junction sequence differs from germline, possibly due to a read error.

This specimen was peripheral blood mononuclear cells (PBMCs), taken when the disease was refractory, from a patient treated with antithyroid drugs. The chain links TRBV28 with TRBJ2-7; a tentative D call is TRBD1 (5 bases match). The TCR originated in a female donor with Graves disease. The sequenced DNA: TGTGCCGGCAGCCCCGGTGACAGTTCCTACGAGCAGTACTTC. This encodes CAGSPGDSSYEQYF.